These 28 T cell receptor beta chains came from one sample sequenced in a study of blood T cell repertoires in COVID-19 (dated by TCRdb to about 2020). The library was obtained by the immunoSEQ multiplex PCR assay. TCRdb retrieved this table from immuneACCESS and kept in-frame rearrangements only. Not all clones are present; in checked studies, unresolved V genes account for under half, and no reason is known for the remainder. A total of about 150,000 clones appear in this sample, around 87% of them only once. About 5.7% of the sample comes from the top ten. The source material was peripheral blood. These receptors were taken from a man older than 75 with acute or convalescent COVID-19.

Written as DNA, the CDR3 is TGTGCCACTGGGCCGACTAGCGGACCCACAGATACGCAGTATTTT. Translated, it gives CATGPTSGPTDTQYF. V and J are TRBV5-4 and TRBJ2-3; TRBD2 agrees at 9 bases. Germline lookup yields CDR1 SGHNT and CDR2 YYREEE (reference sequence). This CDR3 comprises 15 residues. V shed 9 bases, J shed 2 bases, and the junction held 10 bases outside the gene matches.

The genes are TRBV5-6 and TRBJ1-5, with D unclear. The CDR3 has 18 residues. Germline V gene lookup returns CDR1 SGHDT and CDR2 YYEEEE. The V and J ends lost 2 bases and 4 bases respectively, with 22 bases between them. The CDR3 DNA is TGTGCCAGCAGCTTTACCCCTGGGGAGTACGAGAGGAATCAGCCCCAGCATTTT. Translated: CASSFTPGEYERNQPQHF.

V usage is TRBV5-1 and J usage is TRBJ2-2, with 11 nucleotides matching TRBD1. Germline V gene sequence: CDR1 SGHRS, CDR2 YFSETQ. The ends lost 4 bases at V and 2 bases at J; junction bases unmatched: 7. The CDR3 is 17 residues long. CDR3 nucleotides: TGCGCCAGCAGCAGAGCCGGGACAGGGGGTAACACCGGGGAGCTGTTTTTT. Encoded protein: CASSRAGTGGNTGELFF.

V and J are TRBV11-2 and TRBJ2-5, with no clear D. CDR1 SGHAT and CDR2 FQNNGV come from the germline V gene. V was pared by 1 base and J by 1 base, with 10 bases between. The CDR3 spans 15 residues. The CDR3 nucleotides are TGTGCCAGCAGCTTAGTGGGCAGAACCCAAGAGACCCAGTACTTC. Protein sequence: CASSLVGRTQETQYF.

The chain is built from TRBV24-1 and TRBJ2-1, with 8 bases aligning to TRBD2. This CDR3 spans 15 amino acids. Germline CDR1 is KGHDR and CDR2 is SFDVKD. The V and J ends lost 4 bases and 6 bases, in that order; junction bases with no gene match: 7. The CDR3 DNA is TGTGCCACCAGTGAGGTACTAGCGGAACTCAATGAGCAGTTCTTC. It translates to CATSEVLAELNEQFF.

The chain is built from TRBV6-5 and TRBJ2-7; 8 bases agree with TRBD1. The CDR3 has 16 residues. Germline lookup yields CDR1 MNHEY and CDR2 SVGAGI. With V trimmed by 0 bases and J by 3 bases, 7 bases remained unmatched. CDR3 sequence: CASSYSRTGGNYEQYF. CDR3 DNA: TGTGCCAGCAGTTACTCCCGAACAGGGGGGAACTACGAGCAGTACTTC.

The chain employs TRBV7-3 and TRBJ2-1, with 10 bases matching TRBD1. The V and J ends lost 4 bases and 6 bases, in that order; junction bases with no gene match: 3. The CDR3 extends over 14 amino acids. Germline CDR1 is SGHTA and CDR2 is FQGTGA. CDR3 protein: CASSSGQGGNEQFF. CDR3 bases: TGTGCCAGCAGCTCCGGACAGGGGGGCAATGAGCAGTTCTTC.

This chain uses TRBV18 with TRBJ2-7, with 8 bases matching TRBD2. Germline lookup yields CDR1 KGHSH and CDR2 LQKENI. The CDR3 is made up of 15 amino acids. Trimming took 2 bases from V and 4 from J; bases not matched to a gene: 7. The DNA for the CDR3 is TGTGCCAGCTCACCAATCACGGGAGGGGGGTACGAGCAGTACTTC. It yields the protein CASSPITGGGYEQYF.

This chain uses TRBV5-1 with TRBJ2-7, with TRBD1 matching over 12 bases. CDR3 length equals 14 residues. Germline V gene sequence: CDR1 SGHRS, CDR2 YFSETQ. V trimming: 4 bases; J trimming: 7 bases; junction bases outside the gene matches: 6. CDR3: CASSMGQGAREQYF. The CDR3 DNA reads TGCGCCAGCAGCATGGGACAGGGGGCGAGGGAGCAGTACTTC.

The chain recombines TRBV28 with TRBJ2-2; 11 nucleotides agree with TRBD2. V shed 4 bases, J shed 5 bases, and the junction held 6 bases outside the gene matches. CDR1 is MDHEN, CDR2 SYDVKM, per germline. The CDR3 covers 16 residues. The CDR3 bases are TGTGCCAGCAGTTCCCAGACTAGCGGGGCTACCGGGGAGCTGTTTTTT. Translating it yields CASSSQTSGATGELFF. Complete variable domain (other parts from reference TRBV28 and TRBJ2-2): DVKVTQSSRYLVKRTGEKVFLECVQDMDHENMFWYRQDPGLGLRLIYFSYDVKMKEKGDIPEGYSVSREKKERFSLILESASTNQTSMYLCASSSQTSGATGELFFGEGSRLTVL.

This chain links TRBV19 with TRBJ2-3, with TRBD1 matching over 10 bases. This CDR3 spans 19 amino acids. V shed 4 bases, J shed 3 bases, and the junction held 16 bases outside the gene matches. Germline assignment: CDR1 LNHDA and CDR2 SQIVND (reference sequence). The CDR3 DNA is TGTGCCAGTAGTAGACCACCGGGACAGGGGTCCCTTATGACAGATACGCAGTATTTT. Protein sequence: CASSRPPGQGSLMTDTQYF.

CDR3 amino acids: CASSLAYSKQLQGAKTQYF. CDR3 in DNA: TGTGCCAGCAGCTTAGCGTACTCTAAACAACTTCAGGGGGCCAAGACCCAGTACTTC. This chain uses TRBV7-2 with TRBJ2-5, with 8 nucleotides matching TRBD1. The length of the CDR3 is 19 residues. Germline trimming cut 0 bases from V and 6 bases from J; bases unmatched to any gene: 18. Germline CDR1 and CDR2: SGHTA and FQGNSA.

This clone was counted only a few times. The chain is built from TRBV4-1 and TRBJ1-5, with 9 bases that match TRBD1. Germline CDR1 reads MGHRA; CDR2 reads YSYEKL. V lost 3 bases and J lost 5; bases outside the gene matches: 11. The CDR3 has 17 amino acids. The CDR3 sequence is CASSQSGTGSVHQPQHF. CDR3 bases: TGCGCCAGCAGCCAGTCTGGGACAGGGAGTGTACATCAGCCCCAGCATTTT.

The rearrangement links TRBV5-4 to TRBJ1-2; TRBD1 aligns across 9 bases. The CDR3 is made up of 16 amino acids. With 4 bases clipped from V and 3 bases from J, the junction kept 10 bases outside the gene matches. Germline CDR1 SGHNT, CDR2 YYREEE (reference sequence). CDR3 sequence: CASSKDRTGVYYGYTF. CDR3 DNA sequence: TGTGCCAGCAGCAAGGACCGGACAGGGGTATACTATGGCTACACCTTC. Together with reference TRBV5-4 and TRBJ1-2, the CDR3 gives the full variable domain: ETGVTQSPTHLIKTRGQQVTLRCSSQSGHNTVSWYQQALGQGPQFIFQYYREEENGRGNFPPRFSGLQFPNYSSELNVNALELDDSALYLCASSKDRTGVYYGYTFGSGTRLTVV.

The V call is TRBV28, the J call TRBJ2-7; 10 bases are shared with TRBD1. The trim removed 3 bases at V and 2 bases at J, leaving 1 base unmatched. The CDR3 is 14 amino acids. Looked up from germline, CDR1 is MDHEN and CDR2 is SYDVKM. The CDR3 is CASSLGTGAYEQYF. For the CDR3, the DNA is TGTGCCAGCAGTTTGGGGACAGGGGCCTACGAGCAGTACTTC. Complete variable domain (other parts from reference TRBV28 and TRBJ2-7): DVKVTQSSRYLVKRTGEKVFLECVQDMDHENMFWYRQDPGLGLRLIYFSYDVKMKEKGDIPEGYSVSREKKERFSLILESASTNQTSMYLCASSLGTGAYEQYFGPGTRLTVT.

The genes are TRBV5-6 and TRBJ2-5; TRBD2 aligns across 7 bases. Germline V lookup: CDR1 SGHDT, CDR2 YYEEEE. CDR3 length equals 16 residues. J lost 0 bases, V lost 3 bases, and 8 bases had no gene match. CDR3 sequence: CASSSLTSRYQETQYF. The CDR3 DNA reads TGTGCCAGCAGCTCGCTGACTAGCAGATACCAAGAGACCCAGTACTTC.

This chain connects TRBV3-1 (or the pseudogene TRBV3-2) to TRBJ2-7; 13 nucleotides match TRBD2. Germline CDR1 reads LGHDT; CDR2 reads YNNKEL (reference sequence). V shed 4 bases, J shed 2 bases, and the junction held 2 bases outside the gene matches. CDR3 length: 15 amino acids. The CDR3 is CASSLGTSGTYEQYF. CDR3 nucleotides: TGTGCCAGCAGCCTCGGGACTAGCGGGACCTACGAGCAGTACTTC.

The table lists this clone with a count of one. This chain connects TRBV19 to TRBJ1-5; possibly TRBD1 for D (6 bases). Germline V gene lookup returns CDR1 LNHDA and CDR2 SQIVND (reference sequence). Trimming took 5 bases from V and 6 from J, leaving 14 bases between them. The CDR3 has 14 amino acids. This CDR3 is CASSSEQGPQPQHF. In nucleotides, the CDR3 is TGTGCCAGTAGTTCGGAACAGGGACCTCAGCCCCAGCATTTT.

The chain carries TRBV7-2 and TRBJ1-6, with a weak D call TRBD1 (6 bases). Germline-derived CDR1 and CDR2 are SGHTA and FQGNSA. Trimming removed 5 bases at V and 10 bases at J, with 9 bases between. The CDR3 length is 12 residues. Here the CDR3 DNA reads TGTGCCAGCAGCCCGGGGGGCTCACCCCTCCACTTT. Encoded protein: CASSPGGSPLHF.

The CDR3 sequence: CASSYSGTGGARYTF. The DNA of the CDR3 is TGTGCCAGCAGTTACTCAGGGACAGGGGGCGCGCGCTACACCTTC. The V call is TRBV6-2 or TRBV6-3, the J call TRBJ1-2; 12 bases fit TRBD1. From germline, CDR1 is MNHEY and CDR2 SVGEGT. The V and J ends lost 0 bases and 9 bases, in that order; junction bases with no gene match: 5. The CDR3 covers 15 residues.

The rearrangement uses TRBV6-5 and TRBJ2-5, with 7 bases matching TRBD1. Germline CDR1 reads MNHEY; CDR2 reads SVGAGI. The CDR3 has 14 residues. Trimming removed 2 bases from V and 5 bases from J; junction bases left unmatched: 5. The CDR3 coding sequence is TGTGCCAGCAGTTACGCGACAGGGTGGGAGACCCAGTACTTC. Its translation is CASSYATGWETQYF.

The gene calls are TRBV27 and TRBJ1-1; weak D call: TRBD1 (6 bases). The CDR3 has 14 residues. Germline V lookup: CDR1 MNHEY, CDR2 SMNVEV (reference sequence). Trimming removed 4 bases from V and 2 bases from J, with 11 bases in between. The CDR3 protein is CASSSVQGNTEAFF. As DNA, the CDR3 is TGTGCCAGCAGTTCGGTACAGGGTAACACTGAAGCTTTCTTT.

V and J are TRBV6-1 and TRBJ2-6; 7 positions match TRBD1. V lost 4 bases to trimming and J lost 0 bases; unmatched junction nucleotides: 6. Germline values: CDR1 MNHNS, CDR2 SASEGT. The CDR3 sequence is 17 residues long. CDR3 amino acids: CASSGRDRHSGANVLTF. In DNA, the CDR3 is TGTGCCAGCAGTGGTCGGGACAGACACTCTGGGGCCAACGTCCTGACTTTC.

V gene TRBV30 combines with J gene TRBJ1-3; D is unclear. Trimming took off 0 bases at V and 4 bases at J, with 10 bases between the two ends. The CDR3 has 14 amino acids. CDR1 is GTSNPN and CDR2 is SVGIG in the germline V gene (reference sequence). CDR3 in amino acids: CAWSVSLSGNTIYF. Here the CDR3 DNA reads TGTGCCTGGAGTGTTTCTCTCTCCGGAAACACCATATATTTT. Full variable domain (remainder filled in from reference TRBV30 and TRBJ1-3): SQTIHQWPATLVQPVGSPLSLECTVEGTSNPNLYWYRQAAGRGLQLLFYSVGIGQISSEVPQNLSASRPQDRQFILSSKKLLLSDSGFYLCAWSVSLSGNTIYFGEGSWLTVV.

The J gene is TRBJ1-2, the V gene TRBV7-3, with 10 positions matching TRBD1. There are 13 residues in the CDR3. Trimming took 6 bases from V and 7 from J; bases not matched to a gene: 5. Germline CDR1 and CDR2: SGHTA and FQGTGA. CDR3 sequence: CASSAGTGAGYTF. In nucleotides, the CDR3 is TGTGCCAGCAGTGCCGGGACAGGGGCTGGCTACACCTTC. Full variable domain (remainder filled in from reference TRBV7-3 and TRBJ1-2): GAGVSQTPSNKVTEKGKYVELRCDPISGHTALYWYRQSLGQGPEFLIYFQGTGAADDSGLPNDRFFAVRPEGSVSTLKIQRTERGDSAVYLCASSAGTGAGYTFGSGTRLTVV.

The chain carries TRBV14 and TRBJ2-2, with unresolved D. The V gene lost 4 bases and the J gene lost 3 bases, with 6 bases spanning the gap. Germline assignment: CDR1 SGHDN and CDR2 FVKESK. The CDR3 covers 13 residues. The CDR3 sequence is CASSLQYTGELFF. CDR3 sequence (DNA): TGTGCCAGCAGCCTACAGTACACCGGGGAGCTGTTTTTT.

The chain couples TRBV5-1 to TRBJ2-1, with D uncertain. CDR1 is SGHRS, CDR2 YFSETQ, per germline. With 3 bases removed from V and 0 bases from J, the gap between germline ends came to 10 bases. The CDR3 runs to 15 residues. The CDR3 nucleotides are TGCGCCAGCAGCTCTTTTGAGAGCTCCTACAATGAGCAGTTCTTC. This translates into CASSSFESSYNEQFF.

The J gene is TRBJ1-4, the V gene TRBV4-2, with D hard to call. The V end lost 4 bases, the J end lost 7 bases, and 13 bases lay between the germline ends. The CDR3 contains 14 residues. The germline gives CDR1 LGHNA, CDR2 YNFKEQ. CDR3 nucleotide sequence: TGTGCCAGCAGCCCTGAGCCACGGGGTGAAAAACTGTTTTTT. Amino acid sequence: CASSPEPRGEKLFF.